The rows below give T cell receptor beta chains drawn from one sample of a study of regulatory dendritic cells for organ transplantation. No antigen is known for these receptors. The repertoire was sequenced with immunoSEQ multiplex PCR; TCRdb's copy has only in-frame clones and lacks some. The repertoire includes more than 5,000 clones, about four fifths of them detected once, and 19% sits in the top ten. The sequenced sample was memory CD8+ T cells from blood cultured with regulatory dendritic cells. These receptors originate from a human donor in good health. CDR3s include the opening cysteine and the closing phenylalanine or tryptophan. Expanded clones are given a class, and other clones once, few, many or no size at all.

size: once
V: TRBV6-1
CDR3: CASDRGFGANVLTF

size: NA
V: TRBV29-1
CDR3: CSAHSTGDRHGNQPQHF

size: NA
V: TRBV11-2
CDR3: CASSQGQGGRKDTGELFF

size: NA
V: TRBV6-5
CDR3: CASSYEEGGYEQYF

size: NA
V: TRBV7-9
CDR3: CASSPTGVLFF

size: NA
V: TRBV6-5
CDR3: CASSYSKSGYEQYF

size: large
V: TRBV30
CDR3: CAWTDHRPNTEAFF

size: once
V: TRBV7-2
CDR3: CASSLGPTSGGYNEQFF

size: NA
V: TRBV7-3
CDR3: CASSLWGQETQYF

size: once
V: TRBV5-1
CDR3: CASSLGFLVIGFPYNEQFF

size: NA
V: TRBV23-1
CDR3: CASSQSFRVQETQYF

size: NA
V: TRBV12-2
CDR3: CASRKVTGGANTEAFF

size: NA
V: TRBV6-4
CDR3: CASSETGPQHF

size: NA
V: TRBV19
CDR3: CASSRRAREGSYEQYF